This T cell receptor (beta chain) was identified in a study of T cells in Graves' hyperthyroidism and ophthalmopathy. This clonotype has more than one count but fewer than ten. This CDR3 comprises 16 residues. The V gene's germline CDR1 is DFQATT and CDR2 SNEGSKA (reference sequence). V trimming: 5 bases; J trimming: 1 base; junction bases outside the gene matches: 11. RNA transcripts yielded amplified TCR beta CDR3 regions. A set of HTBI primers served as the primers for a first-round RT-PCR of the TCR CDR3. Each CDR3 protein gets one entry after TCRdb re-called the multiplex PCR reads with MiXCR. The top ten hold 10% of the sample, which has about 740,000 distinct CDR3 sequences, 13% to 15% seen once.

This chain links TRBV20-1 with TRBJ2-4; 7 bases line up with TRBD2. Sequenced: blood. The source of this sequence is a woman aged 18-29 years with Graves' hyperthyroidism. CDR3 bases: TGCAGTGCTGACCCGGTGGGGGGGGTCGCCAAAAACATTCAGTACTTC. Its protein is CSADPVGGVAKNIQYF.